This paragraph reports one T cell receptor beta chain. The data are from a study of blood T cell repertoires in COVID-19. Libraries were prepared by immunoSEQ multiplex PCR; TCRdb keeps only in-frame clonotypes and omits some of them. The data show 200,000 to 300,000 clones, 85% to 90% seen once. This TCR was recovered from a woman in her 30s with acute COVID-19. Sequenced sample: PBMCs or T cells enriched from blood (not recorded which).

This CDR3 is CASSLVQGGHTDTQYF. The CDR3 DNA reads TGTGCCAGCAGCTTAGTTCAGGGGGGACACACAGATACGCAGTATTTT. V is TRBV7-8 and J is TRBJ2-3; D is possibly TRBD1 (7 bases). Trimming took off 1 base at V and 2 bases at J, with 13 bases between the two ends. Germline V gene sequence: CDR1 SGHVS, CDR2 FQNEAQ. The CDR3 has 16 amino acids. The variable domain in full, completed from reference TRBV7-8 and TRBJ2-3, reads GAGVSQSPRYKVAKRGQDVALRCDPISGHVSLFWYQQALGQGPEFLTYFQNEAQLDKSGLPSDRFFAERPEGSVSTLKIQRTQQEDSAVYLCASSLVQGGHTDTQYFGPGTRLTVL.